These T cell receptor beta chains were read from a single sample in a study of shared clonotypes between healthy human individuals. Generated by immunoSEQ multiplex PCR, the TCRdb table keeps only in-frame clones and is missing some. This repertoire shows some 2.1 million clones, 85% to 95% found once; its top ten account for approximately 1.2%. The sample consisted of naive CD8+ T cells sorted from blood. These receptors all stem from a man younger than 30 in good health. Both conserved end residues are part of each CDR3. The order of the fields is J gene, V gene, CDR3 protein.

j_call: TRBJ1-5; v_call: TRBV28; cdr3_aa: CASSLMGGQPQHF
j_call: TRBJ2-1; v_call: TRBV5-8; cdr3_aa: CASSFAPTKTYNEQFF
j_call: TRBJ1-5; v_call: TRBV27; cdr3_aa: CASSLSVGAVQPQHF
j_call: TRBJ2-7; v_call: TRBV4-1; cdr3_aa: CASSQDGYYEQYF
j_call: TRBJ2-7; v_call: TRBV2; cdr3_aa: CASSEELAGGYYEQYF
j_call: TRBJ2-5; v_call: TRBV7-9; cdr3_aa: CASSPGTSGGDYQETQYF
j_call: TRBJ2-5; v_call: TRBV18; cdr3_aa: CASSPSNQQETQYF
j_call: TRBJ1-6; v_call: TRBV7-9; cdr3_aa: CASSFSDGSYNSPLHF
j_call: TRBJ2-1; v_call: TRBV4-1; cdr3_aa: CASSPHGGPTTYNEQFF
j_call: TRBJ1-2; v_call: TRBV4-3; cdr3_aa: CASSQDPLYGYTF
j_call: TRBJ1-6; v_call: TRBV19; cdr3_aa: CASSIPGTPLHF
j_call: TRBJ2-1; v_call: TRBV4-3; cdr3_aa: CASSHPRDESSYNEQFF
j_call: TRBJ1-3; v_call: TRBV13; cdr3_aa: CASSPDLGAGNTIYF
j_call: TRBJ2-5; v_call: TRBV6-1; cdr3_aa: CASRAPGGPRETQYF
j_call: TRBJ2-3; v_call: TRBV27; cdr3_aa: CASSFTGGRTDTQYF
j_call: TRBJ1-4; v_call: TRBV2; cdr3_aa: CASSESLPATNEKLFF
j_call: TRBJ2-7; v_call: TRBV2; cdr3_aa: CASRERQAAPYEQYF
j_call: TRBJ1-1; v_call: TRBV4-1; cdr3_aa: CASSQSEEAENFEAFF
j_call: TRBJ1-1; v_call: TRBV7-9; cdr3_aa: CASLGGYTEAFF
j_call: TRBJ1-1; v_call: TRBV7-9; cdr3_aa: CASSSDRAVVAEAFF
j_call: TRBJ2-4; v_call: TRBV27; cdr3_aa: CASKGLGGNIQYF
j_call: TRBJ1-2; v_call: TRBV7-9; cdr3_aa: CASSVTGVYGYTF
j_call: TRBJ2-7; v_call: TRBV14; cdr3_aa: CASSHLAGGPYEQYF
j_call: TRBJ2-5; v_call: TRBV13; cdr3_aa: CASSQRLAGALREETQYF
j_call: TRBJ2-3; v_call: TRBV18; cdr3_aa: CASSPTGGHTDTQYF
j_call: TRBJ2-7; v_call: TRBV29-1; cdr3_aa: CSVALAGNEQYF
j_call: TRBJ2-7; v_call: TRBV19; cdr3_aa: CASSIGTATYEQYF
j_call: TRBJ2-1; v_call: TRBV18; cdr3_aa: CASSPGTGAPQKVTYNEQFF
j_call: TRBJ2-1; v_call: TRBV5-6; cdr3_aa: CASSLLLETAENEQFF
j_call: TRBJ1-1; v_call: TRBV11-1; cdr3_aa: CASSLIGGKAFF
j_call: TRBJ2-7; v_call: TRBV10-2; cdr3_aa: CASSESLYDRGGNEQYF
j_call: TRBJ2-3; v_call: TRBV27; cdr3_aa: CASSPLVGDDTQYF
j_call: TRBJ2-7; v_call: TRBV2; cdr3_aa: CASSESDRGYF
j_call: TRBJ1-2; v_call: TRBV4-1; cdr3_aa: CASSLFEGGNFNYGYTF